Below are 15 T cell receptor beta chains sequenced from a single sample in a study of cytomegalovirus exposure and HLA in healthy donors. The primer mix had 60 Vbeta and 13 Jbeta primers. Here immunoSEQ multiplex PCR was the method, and the copy in TCRdb shows in-frame clones only, minus some. The sample shows about 160,000 clones, approximately 78% of them seen only once. Input material: PBMCs. The receptors were sampled from a woman aged 25-40 years in good health and CMV-seropositive.

CDR3 amino acids: CASSPEAVRRQPQHF. CDR3 DNA: TGTGCCAGCAGCCCCGAGGCAGTAAGACGGCAGCCCCAGCATTTT. V gene TRBV7-2 combines with J gene TRBJ1-5; D ambiguous. The germline V gene has CDR1 SGHTA and CDR2 FQGNSA. V gave up 5 bases and J gave up 7 bases, with 18 bases separating them. The CDR3 extends over 15 amino acids.

The chain is built from TRBV15 and TRBJ1-6; D is possibly TRBD1 (6 bases). The germline V gene has CDR1 LNHNV and CDR2 YYDKDF (reference sequence). The V end was cut by 2 bases, the J end by 14 bases, with 19 bases between. The CDR3 runs to 15 residues. The CDR3 is CATSRLGPDRNSLHF. The CDR3 DNA is TGTGCCACCAGCAGACTTGGCCCTGACAGGAATTCCCTCCACTTT. The whole variable domain, remainder taken from reference TRBV15 and TRBJ1-6, is DAMVIQNPRYQVTQFGKPVTLSCSQTLNHNVMYWYQQKSSQAPKLLFHYYDKDFNNEADTPDNFQSRRPNTSFCFLDIRSPGLGDTAMYLCATSRLGPDRNSLHFGNGTRLTVT.

The rearrangement uses TRBV7-2 and TRBJ1-1, with TRBD1 matching over 8 bases. Germline V gene lookup returns CDR1 SGHTA and CDR2 FQGNSA. Trimming took 5 bases from V and 5 from J; bases not matched to a gene: 10. The CDR3 totals 15 residues. CDR3 loop: CASSRWGQVGTEAFF. The CDR3 bases are TGTGCCAGCAGCCGCTGGGGACAGGTAGGGACTGAAGCTTTCTTT.

This rearrangement joins TRBV2 to TRBJ2-5, with 11 bases identical to TRBD2. Germline lookup yields CDR1 SNHLY and CDR2 FYNNEI. Trimming cost V 6 bases and J 2 bases; bases outside gene matches: 5. CDR3 length equals 15 residues. CDR3 bases: TGTGCCAGCAGGCCCGGGACTAGCGGACAAGAGACCCAGTACTTC. It is translated as CASRPGTSGQETQYF.

This CDR3 reads CSGYRGGTDTQYF. The CDR3 region has the DNA TGCAGCGGGTACAGGGGTGGGACAGATACGCAGTATTTT. The J gene is TRBJ2-3, the V gene TRBV29-1; TRBD1 matches at 7 bases. With V trimmed by 7 bases and J by 3 bases, 7 bases remained unmatched. There are 13 residues in the CDR3. CDR1 and CDR2 from the germline V gene are SQVTM and ANQGSEA.

V usage is TRBV29-1 and J usage is TRBJ1-2, with a tentative D call TRBD1 (6 bases). Germline V CDR1 and CDR2: SQVTM, ANQGSEA. The CDR3 is 12 residues long. The ends were cut back, 3 bases at V and 4 bases at J, with 9 bases in the middle. This CDR3 reads CSVEGHFYGYTF. Written as DNA, the CDR3 is TGCAGCGTTGAGGGACACTTCTATGGCTACACCTTC. Supplemented by reference TRBV29-1 and TRBJ1-2, the full variable domain reads SAVISQKPSRDICQRGTSLTIQCQVDSQVTMMFWYRQQPGQSLTLIATANQGSEATYESGFVIDKFPISRPNLTFSTLTVSNMSPEDSSIYLCSVEGHFYGYTFGSGTRLTVV.

On this clone: The identical CDR3 is also encoded by other nucleotide sequences in the sample. The rearrangement uses TRBV5-1 and TRBJ2-5; 7 nucleotides line up with TRBD2. V lost 1 base to trimming and J lost 4 bases; unmatched junction nucleotides: 4. This CDR3 contains 14 residues. The germline gives CDR1 SGHRS, CDR2 YFSETQ. In nucleotides, the CDR3 is TGCGCCAGCAGCTTGATGGGCGGGGGAGAGACCCAGTACTTC. It encodes CASSLMGGGETQYF.

The chain carries TRBV7-9 and TRBJ2-1, with TRBD2 matching 14 bases. The germline gives CDR1 SEHNR, CDR2 FQNEAQ (reference sequence). Trimming took 1 base from V and 10 from J; bases not matched to a gene: 12. CDR3 size: 18 residues. Here the CDR3 reads CASSLESGLAGGAYEQFF. In DNA form, the CDR3 reads TGTGCCAGCAGCTTAGAATCAGGACTAGCGGGGGGCGCGTACGAGCAGTTCTTC.

V usage is TRBV2 and J usage is TRBJ2-3; D not resolved. The V and J ends lost 7 bases and 2 bases respectively, with 13 bases between them. CDR1 and CDR2 (germline): SNHLY, FYNNEI. This CDR3 spans 14 amino acids. CDR3 sequence reads: CASIFSEYTDTQYF. DNA for the CDR3: TGTGCCAGCATCTTCAGCGAGTACACAGATACGCAGTATTTT.

The chain recombines TRBV7-3 with TRBJ2-1; a possible D gene is TRBD1 (6 bases). CDR3 size: 17 residues. Germline CDR1 SGHTA, CDR2 FQGTGA. Trimming left V 2 bases short and J 0 bases short, with 14 bases between. This chain's CDR3 is CASSLGGGLSSYNEQFF. CDR3 bases: TGTGCCAGCAGCTTAGGGGGCGGGCTTAGCTCCTACAATGAGCAGTTCTTC.

The chain is built from TRBV15 and TRBJ1-6; no clear D. Germline V gene data show CDR1 as LNHNV and CDR2 as YYDKDF (reference sequence). V was pared by 0 bases and J by 3 bases, with 9 bases between. The CDR3 loop spans 16 amino acids. CDR3 DNA sequence: TGTGCCACCAGCAGAGATACAGCAGGCTATAATTCACCCCTCCACTTT. Its translation is CATSRDTAGYNSPLHF.

J is TRBJ2-3 and V is TRBV5-1; D gene uncertain. Germline CDR1 reads SGHRS; CDR2 reads YFSETQ. The CDR3 runs to 16 residues. V was shortened by 3 bases and J by 3 bases, with 17 bases between the two germline ends. CDR3 nucleotide sequence: TGCGCCAGCAGCTATGGGCCCGTCGGTAGGACAGATACGCAGTATTTT. It translates to CASSYGPVGRTDTQYF.

The chain recombines TRBV5-5 with TRBJ2-2, with a weak D call TRBD1 (6 bases). The germline V and J ends were trimmed by 4 bases and 5 bases, with 18 bases remaining between them. The CDR3 sequence is 16 residues long. The germline CDR1 and CDR2 sequences are SGHKS and YYEKEE (reference sequence). The CDR3 nucleotides are TGTGCCAGCAGCCCTAGATTCCCCGGACAGACCGGGGAGCTGTTTTTT. Amino acid sequence: CASSPRFPGQTGELFF.

V and J are TRBV2 and TRBJ1-3; D gene uncertain. CDR1 SNHLY and CDR2 FYNNEI come from the germline V gene. V dropped 4 bases and J dropped 1 base, with 5 bases sitting between them. The CDR3 spans 13 residues. CDR3 in DNA: TGTGCCAGCAGTGGGAGATCTGGAAACACCATATATTTT. Amino acid sequence: CASSGRSGNTIYF.

This chain joins TRBV5-1 and TRBJ2-3; 12 bases match TRBD2. There are 21 residues in the CDR3. Per germline, CDR1 SGHRS and CDR2 YFSETQ. Trimming took 0 bases from V and 0 from J; bases not matched to a gene: 14. The CDR3 region has the DNA TGCGCCAGCAGCTTGGGTCCTGGGTTGGCTAGCGGGGGGGCTAGCACAGATACGCAGTATTTT. Protein: CASSLGPGLASGGASTDTQYF.